The 3 T cell receptor beta chains below come from one sample, sequenced in a study of tissue T cells after allogeneic stem cell transplantation. As to time point: mouse harvest day 7 after allogeneic transplant. Each mouse received 10^7 T-cell-depleted marrow cells plus 10^6 splenic CD5+ T cells by tail vein. TCRdb's table, derived via immunoSEQ multiplex PCR, lists solely in-frame clones and lacks some. The data show about 4,200 clones, 45% to 55% seen once. Sequenced: lymph node tissue. These receptors originate from a female BALB/c mouse given C57BL/6 T cells with graft-versus-host disease after an allogeneic hematopoietic cell transplant.

Note on this clone: Gene labels here are mouse ones. The CDR3 end lies 1 residue beyond the end of the read and is filled in from the germline J gene. The V gene is TRBV23, the J gene TRBJ1-2; the table's D call, TRBD1, was not checked against the DNA. The CDR3 is made up of 14 amino acids. Germline-derived CDR1 and CDR2 are KGHTA and FQNQQP. The sequenced CDR3 bases are TGCTCCAGCAGTCAATCCCAAGCAAACTCCGACTACACC. Its protein is CSSSQSQANSDYT. In full, the CDR3 reads CSSSQSQANSDYTF.

This clone was picked up a small number of times. Gene labels here are mouse ones. The sequence runs out 1 residue before the end of the CDR3; the remainder is reconstructed from the germline J gene. The V and J genes are TRBV26 and TRBJ1-1, with TRBD1 identical over 8 bases. The CDR3 covers 16 residues. Germline V lookup: CDR1 KGHPV, CDR2 FQNQEV (reference sequence). V was clipped by 0 bases and J by 0 bases; unmatched bases: 3. The DNA read from the CDR3 is TGTGCCAGCAGTCTGTCTCCAGGGGGCGCAAACACAGAAGTCTTC. It codes for CASSLSPGGANTEVF. The whole CDR3 sequence reads CASSLSPGGANTEVFF.

This clone came up a few times. Gene names and germline refer to mouse. The sequenced fragment ends 1 residue before the CDR3 boundary, so the rest is inferred from the germline J gene. The chain recombines TRBV26 with TRBJ1-4; tentatively, D is TRBD1 (6 bases). Per germline, CDR1 KGHPV and CDR2 FQNQEV (reference sequence). V was shortened by 6 bases and J by 2 bases, with 13 bases between the two germline ends. This CDR3 spans 15 amino acids. This CDR3 reads CASSAGGTSNERLFF. The part of the CDR3 DNA that was read is TGTGCCAGCAGCGCGGGCGGGACATCCAACGAAAGATTATTT.